By frequency in the sample, the clone carrying this T cell receptor (beta chain) is medium-sized. This sample was included in a study of blood T cell repertoires in COVID-19. Original analysis: For nucleated cells, counts were estimated from reference gene primer amplification. The repertoire was sequenced with immunoSEQ multiplex PCR; TCRdb's copy has only in-frame clones and lacks some. V and J calls and clone size are copied from that table; D and trimming were computed from the DNA. The repertoire holds some 160,000 clones, with 76% as singletons. Germline V lookup: CDR1 SGDLS, CDR2 YYNGEE. The CDR3 spans 16 residues. V lost 3 bases, J lost 3 bases, and 18 bases lay in between.

The chain is built from TRBV9 and TRBJ1-2, with D perhaps TRBD1 (6 bases). The sequenced sample consisted of peripheral blood. The clonotype comes from a man aged 55 to 70 with acute or convalescent COVID-19. The CDR3 protein is CASSDPTGWGDYGYTF. The CDR3 coding sequence is TGTGCCAGCAGCGATCCGACAGGCTGGGGTGACTATGGCTACACCTTC.